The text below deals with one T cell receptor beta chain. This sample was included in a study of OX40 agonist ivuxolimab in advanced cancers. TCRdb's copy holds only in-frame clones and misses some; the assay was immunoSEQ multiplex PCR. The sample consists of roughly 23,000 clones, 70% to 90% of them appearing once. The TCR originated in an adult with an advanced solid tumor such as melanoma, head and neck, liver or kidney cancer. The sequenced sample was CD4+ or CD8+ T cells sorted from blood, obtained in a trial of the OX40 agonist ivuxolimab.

CDR3 region: CAWRPGLINEKLFF. The DNA for the CDR3 is TGTGCCTGGAGGCCAGGACTGATAAATGAAAAACTGTTTTTT. The chain couples TRBV30 to TRBJ1-4; no definite D call. The CDR3 totals 14 residues. Germline CDR1 and CDR2: GTSNPN and SVGIG (reference sequence). V was pared by 3 bases and J by 5 bases, with 13 bases between. Together with reference TRBV30 and TRBJ1-4, the CDR3 gives the full variable domain: SQTIHQWPATLVQPVGSPLSLECTVEGTSNPNLYWYRQAAGRGLQLLFYSVGIGQISSEVPQNLSASRPQDRQFILSSKKLLLSDSGFYLCAWRPGLINEKLFFGSGTQLSVL.